These T cell receptor beta chains were read from a single sample in a study of blood T cell repertoires in COVID-19. Sequencing used immunoSEQ multiplex PCR; TCRdb keeps in-frame clones, though not all of them. The table records roughly 140,000 clones, 85% to 90% of them present only once. Sequenced: peripheral blood. The receptors derive from a woman in her fifties or sixties with active COVID-19. The CDR3 runs from the conserved cysteine through the conserved F or W. The D gene is left open where the match is weak. Only part of the rows carry a size: once, few, many, or a class if the clone is expanded.

TRBD2,TRBJ2-1,TRBV27,once,TGTGCCAGCAGTTCCATCCCGGGGGGGAATGAGCAGTTCTTC,CASSSIPGGNEQFF
TRBD1,TRBJ1-6,TRBV3-1/TRBV3-2,NA,TGTGCCAGCACCGGACAGGCCGGGTCCTATAATTCACCCCTCCACTTT,CASTGQAGSYNSPLHF
NA,TRBJ2-3,TRBV27,NA,TGTGCCAGCGTATCCTCTGGGGGTATAGCGGACCGCACAGATACGCAGTATTTT,CASVSSGGIADRTDTQYF
NA,TRBJ2-7,TRBV7-9,NA,TGTGCCAGCAGCTCGCCAGAGGGGGGGTCCTACGAGCAGTACTTC,CASSSPEGGSYEQYF
TRBD2,TRBJ2-3,TRBV7-3,NA,TGTGCCAGCAGCTTAGGGTTAGCGGGAGGGCGGACAGATACGCAGTATTTT,CASSLGLAGGRTDTQYF
NA,TRBJ1-5,TRBV6-6,NA,TGTGCCAGCAACGACAGAAATCAGCCCCAGCATTTT,CASNDRNQPQHF
NA,TRBJ1-3,TRBV6-5,NA,TGTGCCAGCAGTTACGGGCAGGGCTTTGGAAACACCATATATTTT,CASSYGQGFGNTIYF
TRBD1,TRBJ1-2,TRBV6-2/TRBV6-3,NA,TGTGCCAGCAGCCTCCACCGCACAGGGGGCCCCATCTATGGCTACACCTTC,CASSLHRTGGPIYGYTF
TRBD2,TRBJ2-1,TRBV19,NA,TGTGCCAGTAGTATTTTAAGACTAGCGGGAGCAGTGCCGGTGAAGGAGCAGTTCTTC,CASSILRLAGAVPVKEQFF
TRBD1,TRBJ2-4,TRBV6-6,NA,TGTGCCAGCACCCTGACAGGGGATGGGGCCAAAAACATTCAGTACTTC,CASTLTGDGAKNIQYF
TRBD1,TRBJ2-3,TRBV6-2/TRBV6-3,NA,TGTGCCAGCAGCGGACAGGGGACTAGCACAGATACGCAGTATTTT,CASSGQGTSTDTQYF
TRBD1,TRBJ1-5,TRBV5-6,NA,TGTGCCAGCAGCCCCTTCGGGACAGGAGGGCTTCAGCCCCAGCATTTT,CASSPFGTGGLQPQHF
NA,TRBJ2-2,TRBV9,NA,TGTGCCAGCGAACAAACCGCGACAGGTGTCCCCGGGGAGCTGTTTTTT,CASEQTATGVPGELFF
TRBD2,TRBJ2-7,TRBV28,NA,TGTGCCAGCAGTTTATCGAGCTCCCTTGGGCTAGCGGGAAGGTACTTC,CASSLSSSLGLAGRYF
TRBD2,TRBJ2-3,TRBV28,NA,TGTGCCAGCAGTTCCGGCGGGACTAGGACAGATACGCAGTATTTT,CASSSGGTRTDTQYF
NA,TRBJ2-1,TRBV3-1/TRBV3-2,NA,TGTGCCAGCAGCCAAGGGAGTGTGAACAATGAGCAGTTCTTC,CASSQGSVNNEQFF
NA,TRBJ2-1,TRBV30,NA,TGTGCCTGGAGTTTAGGAGGGAACAATGAGCAGTTCTTC,CAWSLGGNNEQFF
NA,TRBJ2-5,TRBV18,NA,TGTGCCAGCTCACCTCTAGCGATGAAAGAGACCCAGTACTTC,CASSPLAMKETQYF
NA,TRBJ2-3,TRBV5-4,few,TGTGCCAGCAGGGAGGGCCCCGGCACAGATACGCAGTATTTT,CASREGPGTDTQYF
TRBD1,TRBJ2-7,TRBV7-2,NA,TGTGCCAGCAGCTTAGCTCCAGGGGGGCAGTACTTC,CASSLAPGGQYF
TRBD1,TRBJ2-6,TRBV7-9,NA,TGTGCCAGCAGCCCCCTACGACAGGGAGAGCCCTCTGGGGCCAACGTCCTGACTTTC,CASSPLRQGEPSGANVLTF
TRBD2,TRBJ2-7,TRBV5-5,NA,TGTGCCAGCAGCTTGATCCCAGGCGGGAGCTCCTACGAGCAGTACTTC,CASSLIPGGSSYEQYF
TRBD2,TRBJ2-1,TRBV2,NA,TGTGCCAGCAGCCTAATGGGGACTAGCGGAGGTGAGCAGTTCTTC,CASSLMGTSGGEQFF
TRBD2,TRBJ2-7,TRBV9,NA,TGTGCCAGCAGCCCCACTAGCGGGAGGGACTACGAGCAGTACTTC,CASSPTSGRDYEQYF
NA,TRBJ2-7,TRBV7-2,NA,TGTGCCAGCAGCTCACGATCAGGGGGGTACTACGAGCAGTACTTC,CASSSRSGGYYEQYF
NA,TRBJ2-1,TRBV11-2,once,TGTGCCAGCAGCTTAGAACGGGAGCAGTTCTTC,CASSLEREQFF
TRBD2,TRBJ2-7,TRBV3-1/TRBV3-2,NA,TGTGCCAGCAGCCTTACTAGCGGGGGAAGTGCCGAGCAGTACTTC,CASSLTSGGSAEQYF